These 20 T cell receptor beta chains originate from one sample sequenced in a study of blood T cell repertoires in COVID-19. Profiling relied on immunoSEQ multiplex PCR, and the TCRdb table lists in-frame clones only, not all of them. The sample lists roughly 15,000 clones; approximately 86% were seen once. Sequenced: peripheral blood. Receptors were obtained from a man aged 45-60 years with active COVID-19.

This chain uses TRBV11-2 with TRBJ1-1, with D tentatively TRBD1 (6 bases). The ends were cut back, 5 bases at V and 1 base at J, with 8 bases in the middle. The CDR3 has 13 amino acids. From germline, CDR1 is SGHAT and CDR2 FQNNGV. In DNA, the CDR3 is TGTGCCAGCAGCCAACAGGGGAACACTGAAGCTTTCTTT. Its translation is CASSQQGNTEAFF.

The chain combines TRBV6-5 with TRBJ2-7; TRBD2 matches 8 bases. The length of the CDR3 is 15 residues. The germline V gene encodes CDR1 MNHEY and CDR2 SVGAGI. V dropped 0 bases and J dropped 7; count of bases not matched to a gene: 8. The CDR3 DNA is TGTGCCAGCAGTTACTCGTCAGCGGGAGCGTCTGAGCAGTACTTC. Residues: CASSYSSAGASEQYF.

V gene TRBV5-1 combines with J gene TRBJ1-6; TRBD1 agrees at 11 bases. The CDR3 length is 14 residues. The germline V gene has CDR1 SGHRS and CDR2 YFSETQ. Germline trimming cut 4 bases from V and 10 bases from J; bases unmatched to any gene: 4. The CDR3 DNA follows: TGCGCCAGCAGCGCGGGGACAGGGGGATCACCCCTCCACTTT. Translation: CASSAGTGGSPLHF.

CDR3 region: CASSQVPGAARLGNGYTF. The CDR3, as DNA: TGCGCCAGCAGCCAAGTCCCGGGAGCCGCCCGCCTAGGAAATGGCTACACCTTC. The rearrangement uses TRBV4-3 and TRBJ1-2; D is uncertain. Trimming pared 1 base from V and 6 bases from J, leaving 24 bases between. This CDR3 has 18 amino acids. Germline-derived CDR1 and CDR2 are LGHNA and YSLEER.

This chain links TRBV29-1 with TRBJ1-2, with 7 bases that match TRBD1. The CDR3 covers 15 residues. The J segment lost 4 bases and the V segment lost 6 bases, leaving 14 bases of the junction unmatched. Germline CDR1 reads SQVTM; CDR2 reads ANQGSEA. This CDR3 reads CSVASQGGRGYGYTF. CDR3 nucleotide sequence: TGCAGCGTCGCCTCCCAAGGGGGCCGGGGCTATGGCTACACCTTC.

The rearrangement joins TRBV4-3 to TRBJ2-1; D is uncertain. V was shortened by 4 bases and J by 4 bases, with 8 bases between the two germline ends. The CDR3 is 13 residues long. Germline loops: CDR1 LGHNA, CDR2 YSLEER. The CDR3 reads CASSPELYNEQFF. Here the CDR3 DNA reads TGCGCCAGCAGCCCCGAACTGTACAATGAGCAGTTCTTC.

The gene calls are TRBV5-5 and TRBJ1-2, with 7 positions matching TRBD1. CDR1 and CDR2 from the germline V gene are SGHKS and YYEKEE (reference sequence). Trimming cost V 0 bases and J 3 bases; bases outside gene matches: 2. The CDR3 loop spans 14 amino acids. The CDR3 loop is CASSLATGDYGYTF. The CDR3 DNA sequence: TGTGCCAGCAGCTTGGCAACAGGGGACTATGGCTACACCTTC.

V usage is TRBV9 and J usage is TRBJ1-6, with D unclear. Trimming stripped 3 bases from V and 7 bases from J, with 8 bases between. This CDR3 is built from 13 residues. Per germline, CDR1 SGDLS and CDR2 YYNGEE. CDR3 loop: CASSAVLNSPLHF. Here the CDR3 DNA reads TGTGCCAGCAGCGCCGTATTAAATTCACCCCTCCACTTT.

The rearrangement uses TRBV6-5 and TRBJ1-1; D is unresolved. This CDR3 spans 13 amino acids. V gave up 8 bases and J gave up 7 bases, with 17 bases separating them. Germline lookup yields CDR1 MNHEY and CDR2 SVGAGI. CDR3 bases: TGTGCCAGCGAATCGGCCCGGCGAGGTGAAGCTTTCTTT. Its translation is CASESARRGEAFF.

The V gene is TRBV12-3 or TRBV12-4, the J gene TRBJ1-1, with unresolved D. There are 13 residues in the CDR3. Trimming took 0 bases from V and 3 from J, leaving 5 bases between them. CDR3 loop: CASSLAADTEAFF. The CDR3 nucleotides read TGTGCCAGCAGTTTAGCCGCGGACACTGAAGCTTTCTTT.

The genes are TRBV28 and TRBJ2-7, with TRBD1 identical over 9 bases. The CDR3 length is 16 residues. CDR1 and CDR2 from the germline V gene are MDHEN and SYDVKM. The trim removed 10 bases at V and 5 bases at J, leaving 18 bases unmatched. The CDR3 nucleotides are TGTGCCACCCTACCGGGACAGGGTCAATTTGGCCACGAGCAGTACTTC. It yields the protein CATLPGQGQFGHEQYF.

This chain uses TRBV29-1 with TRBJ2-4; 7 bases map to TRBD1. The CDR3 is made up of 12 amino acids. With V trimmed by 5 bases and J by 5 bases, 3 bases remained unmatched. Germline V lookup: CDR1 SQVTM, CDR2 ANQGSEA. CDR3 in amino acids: CSVSTGENIQYF. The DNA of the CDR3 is TGCAGCGTTAGCACAGGGGAAAACATTCAGTACTTC.

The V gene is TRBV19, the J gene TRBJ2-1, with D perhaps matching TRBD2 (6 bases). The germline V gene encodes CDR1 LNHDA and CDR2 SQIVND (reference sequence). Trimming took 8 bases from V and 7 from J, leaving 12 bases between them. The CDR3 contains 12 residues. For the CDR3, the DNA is TGTGCCAGTTCAGGAGGGTGGAATGAGCAGTTCTTC. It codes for CASSGGWNEQFF.

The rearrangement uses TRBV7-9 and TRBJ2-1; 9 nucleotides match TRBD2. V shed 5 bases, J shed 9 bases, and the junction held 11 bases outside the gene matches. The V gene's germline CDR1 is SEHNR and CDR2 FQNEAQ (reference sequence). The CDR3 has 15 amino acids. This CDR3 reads CASSQPRTSAGEQFF. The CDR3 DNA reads TGTGCCAGCAGCCAACCCCGGACTAGCGCGGGTGAGCAGTTCTTC.

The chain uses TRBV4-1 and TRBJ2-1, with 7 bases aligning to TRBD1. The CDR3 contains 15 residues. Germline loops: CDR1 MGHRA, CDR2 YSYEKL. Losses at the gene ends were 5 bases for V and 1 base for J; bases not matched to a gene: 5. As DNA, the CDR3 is TGCGCCAGCAGCGCGACAGGGTTGTCCTACAATGAGCAGTTCTTC. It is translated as CASSATGLSYNEQFF.

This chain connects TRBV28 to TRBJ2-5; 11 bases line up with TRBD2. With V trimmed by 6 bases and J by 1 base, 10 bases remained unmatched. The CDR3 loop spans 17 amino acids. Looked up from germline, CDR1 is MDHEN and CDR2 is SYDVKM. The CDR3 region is CASSPPGTSGFQETQYF. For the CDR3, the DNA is TGTGCCAGCAGCCCTCCCGGGACTAGCGGCTTCCAAGAGACCCAGTACTTC.

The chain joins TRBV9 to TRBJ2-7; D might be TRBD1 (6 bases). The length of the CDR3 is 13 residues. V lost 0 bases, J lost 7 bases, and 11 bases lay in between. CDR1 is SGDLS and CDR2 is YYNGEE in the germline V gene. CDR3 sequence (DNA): TGTGCCAGCAGCGTAGGAGGGGGTAGAGAGCAGTACTTC. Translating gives CASSVGGGREQYF.

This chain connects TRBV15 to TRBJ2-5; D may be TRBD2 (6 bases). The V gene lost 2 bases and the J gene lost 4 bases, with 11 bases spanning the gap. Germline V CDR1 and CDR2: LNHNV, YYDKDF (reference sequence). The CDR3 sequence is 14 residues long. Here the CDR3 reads CATSRLAPRETQYF. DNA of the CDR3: TGTGCCACCAGCAGACTAGCGCCGAGAGAGACCCAGTACTTC.

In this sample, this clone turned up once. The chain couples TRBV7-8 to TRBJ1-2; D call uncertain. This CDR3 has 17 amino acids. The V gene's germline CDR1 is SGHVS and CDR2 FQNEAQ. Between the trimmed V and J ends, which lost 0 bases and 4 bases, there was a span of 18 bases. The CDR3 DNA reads TGTGCCAGCAGCTTAGCTAGCTCGGCAGGACTTGGCTATGGCTACACCTTC. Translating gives CASSLASSAGLGYGYTF.

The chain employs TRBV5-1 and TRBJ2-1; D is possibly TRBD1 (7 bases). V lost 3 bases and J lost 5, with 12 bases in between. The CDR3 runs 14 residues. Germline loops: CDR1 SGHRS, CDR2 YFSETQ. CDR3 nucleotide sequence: TGCGCCAGCAGCTGGGCAGGGGGGAACAATGAGCAGTTCTTC. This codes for CASSWAGGNNEQFF.